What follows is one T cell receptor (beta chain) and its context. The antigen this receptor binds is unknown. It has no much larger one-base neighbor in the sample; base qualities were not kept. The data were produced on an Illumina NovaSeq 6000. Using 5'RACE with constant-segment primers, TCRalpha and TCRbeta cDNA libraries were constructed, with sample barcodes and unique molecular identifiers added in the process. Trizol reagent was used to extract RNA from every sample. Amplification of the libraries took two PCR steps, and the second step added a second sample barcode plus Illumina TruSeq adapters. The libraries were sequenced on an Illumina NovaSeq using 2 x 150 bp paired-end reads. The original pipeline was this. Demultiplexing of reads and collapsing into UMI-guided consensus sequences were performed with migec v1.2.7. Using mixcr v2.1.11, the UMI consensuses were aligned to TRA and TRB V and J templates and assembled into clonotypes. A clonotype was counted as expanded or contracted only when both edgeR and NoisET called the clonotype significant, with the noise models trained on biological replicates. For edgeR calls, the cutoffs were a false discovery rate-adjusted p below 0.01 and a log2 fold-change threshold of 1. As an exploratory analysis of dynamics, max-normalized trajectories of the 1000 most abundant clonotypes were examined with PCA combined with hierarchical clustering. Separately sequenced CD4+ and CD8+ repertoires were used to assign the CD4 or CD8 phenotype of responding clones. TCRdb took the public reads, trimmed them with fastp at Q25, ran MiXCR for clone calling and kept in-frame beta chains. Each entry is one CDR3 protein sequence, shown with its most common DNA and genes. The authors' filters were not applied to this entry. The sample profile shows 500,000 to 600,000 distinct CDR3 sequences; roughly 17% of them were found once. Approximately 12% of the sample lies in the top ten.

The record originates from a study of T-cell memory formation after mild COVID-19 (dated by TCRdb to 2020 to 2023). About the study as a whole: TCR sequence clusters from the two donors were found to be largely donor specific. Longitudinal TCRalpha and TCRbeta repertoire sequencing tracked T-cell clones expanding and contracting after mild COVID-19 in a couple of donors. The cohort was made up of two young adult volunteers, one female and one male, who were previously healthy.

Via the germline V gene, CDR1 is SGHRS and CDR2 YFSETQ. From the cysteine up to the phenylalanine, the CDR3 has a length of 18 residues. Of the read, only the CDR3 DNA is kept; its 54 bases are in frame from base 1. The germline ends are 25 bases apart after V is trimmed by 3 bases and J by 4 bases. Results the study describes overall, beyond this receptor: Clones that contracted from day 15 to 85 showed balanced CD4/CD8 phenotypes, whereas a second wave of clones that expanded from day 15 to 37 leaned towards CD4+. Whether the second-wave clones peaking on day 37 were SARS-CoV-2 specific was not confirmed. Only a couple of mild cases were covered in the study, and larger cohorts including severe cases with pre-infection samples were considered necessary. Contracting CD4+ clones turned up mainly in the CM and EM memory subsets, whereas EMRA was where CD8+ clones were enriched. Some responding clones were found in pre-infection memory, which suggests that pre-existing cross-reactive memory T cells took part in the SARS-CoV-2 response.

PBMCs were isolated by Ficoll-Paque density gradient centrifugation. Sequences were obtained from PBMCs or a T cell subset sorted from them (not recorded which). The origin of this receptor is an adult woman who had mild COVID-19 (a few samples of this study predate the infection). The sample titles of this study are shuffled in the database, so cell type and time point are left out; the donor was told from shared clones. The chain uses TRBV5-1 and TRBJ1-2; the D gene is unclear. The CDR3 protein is CASSSSGDFPPEGYGYTF. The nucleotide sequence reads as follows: TGCGCCAGCAGCTCCTCCGGCGATTTCCCCCCGGAGGGCTATGGCTACACCTTC.